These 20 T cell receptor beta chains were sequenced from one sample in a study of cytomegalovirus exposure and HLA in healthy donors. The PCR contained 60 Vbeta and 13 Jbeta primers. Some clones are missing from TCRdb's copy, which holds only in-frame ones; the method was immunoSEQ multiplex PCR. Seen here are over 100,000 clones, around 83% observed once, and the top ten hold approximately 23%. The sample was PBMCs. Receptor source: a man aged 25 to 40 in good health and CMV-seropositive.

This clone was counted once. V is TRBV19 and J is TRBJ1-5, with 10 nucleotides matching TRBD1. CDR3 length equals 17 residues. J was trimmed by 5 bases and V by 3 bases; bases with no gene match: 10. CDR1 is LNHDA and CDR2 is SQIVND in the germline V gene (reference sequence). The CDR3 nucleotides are TGTGCCAGTAGTATTAGGGGACAGGGGCGATGGGATCAGCCCCAGCATTTT. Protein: CASSIRGQGRWDQPQHF.

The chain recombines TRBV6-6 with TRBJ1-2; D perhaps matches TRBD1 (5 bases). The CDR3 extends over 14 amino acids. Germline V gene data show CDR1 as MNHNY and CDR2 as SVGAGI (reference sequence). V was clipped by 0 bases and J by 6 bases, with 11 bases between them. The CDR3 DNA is TGTGCCAGCAGTTACTCCCGGACGGGGGATGGCTACACCTTC. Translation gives CASSYSRTGDGYTF.

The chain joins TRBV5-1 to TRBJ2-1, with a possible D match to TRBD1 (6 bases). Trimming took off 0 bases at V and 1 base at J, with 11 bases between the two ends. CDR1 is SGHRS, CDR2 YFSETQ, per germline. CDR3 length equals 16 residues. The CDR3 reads CASSLDGTTSYNEQFF. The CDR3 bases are TGCGCCAGCAGCTTGGACGGGACAACTTCCTACAATGAGCAGTTCTTC.

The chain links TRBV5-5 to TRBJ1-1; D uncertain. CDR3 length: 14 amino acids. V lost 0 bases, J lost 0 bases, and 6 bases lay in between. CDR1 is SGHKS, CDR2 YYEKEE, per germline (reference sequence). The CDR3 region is CASSLGVMNTEAFF. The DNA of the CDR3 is TGTGCCAGCAGCTTGGGAGTGATGAACACTGAAGCTTTCTTT.

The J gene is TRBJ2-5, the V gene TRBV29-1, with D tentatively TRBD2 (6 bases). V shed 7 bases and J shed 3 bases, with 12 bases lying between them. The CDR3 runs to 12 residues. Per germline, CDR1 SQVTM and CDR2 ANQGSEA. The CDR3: CSGGLLEETQYF. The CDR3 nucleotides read TGCAGCGGGGGACTTTTGGAAGAGACCCAGTACTTC.

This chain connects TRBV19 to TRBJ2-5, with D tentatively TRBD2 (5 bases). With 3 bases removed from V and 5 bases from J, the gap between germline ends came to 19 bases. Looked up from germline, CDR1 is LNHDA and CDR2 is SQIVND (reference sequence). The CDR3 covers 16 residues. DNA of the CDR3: TGTGCCAGTAGTATCGGGCAAACAGCGGACGGGGAGACCCAGTACTTC. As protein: CASSIGQTADGETQYF. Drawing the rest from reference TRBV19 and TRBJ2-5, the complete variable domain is DGGITQSPKYLFRKEGQNVTLSCEQNLNHDAMYWYRQDPGQGLRLIYYSQIVNDFQKGDIAEGYSVSREKKESFPLTVTSAQKNPTAFYLCASSIGQTADGETQYFGPGTRLLVL.

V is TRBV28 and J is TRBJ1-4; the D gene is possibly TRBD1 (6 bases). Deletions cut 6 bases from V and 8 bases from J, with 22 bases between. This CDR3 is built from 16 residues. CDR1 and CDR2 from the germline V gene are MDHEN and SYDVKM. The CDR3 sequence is CASSAPIGTGLEKLFF. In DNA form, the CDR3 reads TGTGCCAGCAGCGCCCCAATCGGAACAGGGCTGGAAAAACTGTTTTTT.

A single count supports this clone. CDR3 residues: CASSEFFRMGASGNTIYF. DNA for the CDR3: TGTGCCAGCAGTGAATTTTTCAGGATGGGGGCGAGTGGAAACACCATATATTTT. V gene TRBV6-1 combines with J gene TRBJ1-3, with D possibly matching TRBD1 (6 bases). The CDR3 has 18 amino acids. CDR1 and CDR2 (germline): MNHNS, SASEGT. Trimming shortened V by 2 bases and J by 3 bases, and 20 bases separated the two germline ends.

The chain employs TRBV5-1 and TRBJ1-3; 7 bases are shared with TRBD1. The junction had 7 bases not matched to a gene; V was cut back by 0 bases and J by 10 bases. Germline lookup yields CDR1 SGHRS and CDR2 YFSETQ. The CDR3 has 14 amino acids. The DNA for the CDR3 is TGCGCCAGCAGCTTGGATACAGGGGTGAAGACCATATATTTT. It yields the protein CASSLDTGVKTIYF.

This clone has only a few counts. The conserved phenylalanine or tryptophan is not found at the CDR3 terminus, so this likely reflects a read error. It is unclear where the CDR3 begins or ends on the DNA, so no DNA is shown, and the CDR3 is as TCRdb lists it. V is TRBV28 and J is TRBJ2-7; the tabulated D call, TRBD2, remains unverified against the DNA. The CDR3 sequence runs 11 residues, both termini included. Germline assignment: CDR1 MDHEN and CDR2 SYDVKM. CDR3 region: CASSSRTSWVI.

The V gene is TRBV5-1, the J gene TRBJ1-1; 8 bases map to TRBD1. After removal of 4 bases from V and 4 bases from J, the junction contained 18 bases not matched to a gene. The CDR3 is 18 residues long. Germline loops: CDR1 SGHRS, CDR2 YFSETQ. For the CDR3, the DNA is TGCGCCAGCAGCCCGATCTGGGACGACAGGGGACCTACCACTGAAGCTTTCTTT. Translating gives CASSPIWDDRGPTTEAFF. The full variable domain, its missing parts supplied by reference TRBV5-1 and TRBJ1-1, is KAGVTQTPRYLIKTRGQQVTLSCSPISGHRSVSWYQQTPGQGLQFLFEYFSETQRNKGNFPGRFSGRQFSNSRSEMNVSTLELGDSALYLCASSPIWDDRGPTTEAFFGQGTRLTVV.

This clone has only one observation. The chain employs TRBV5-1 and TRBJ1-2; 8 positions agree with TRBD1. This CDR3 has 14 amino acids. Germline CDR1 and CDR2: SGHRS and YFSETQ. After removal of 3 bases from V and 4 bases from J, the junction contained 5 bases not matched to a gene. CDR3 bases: TGCGCCAGCAGCTCAGACAGGGGCGGCTATGGCTACACCTTC. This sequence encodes CASSSDRGGYGYTF.

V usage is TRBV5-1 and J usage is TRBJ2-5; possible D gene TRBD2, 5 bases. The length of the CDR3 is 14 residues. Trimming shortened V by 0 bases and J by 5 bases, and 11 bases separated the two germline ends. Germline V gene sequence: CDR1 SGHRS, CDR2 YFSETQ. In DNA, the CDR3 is TGCGCCAGCAGCTTGGATCTCGGCGGGGAGACCCAGTACTTC. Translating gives CASSLDLGGETQYF.

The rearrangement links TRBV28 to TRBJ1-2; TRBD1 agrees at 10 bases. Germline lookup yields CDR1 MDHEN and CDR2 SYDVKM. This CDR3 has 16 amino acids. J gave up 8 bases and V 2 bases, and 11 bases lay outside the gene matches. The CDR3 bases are TGTGCCAGCAGTTTACAGACAGGGGGCGAAGTGAAGGGCTACACCTTC. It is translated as CASSLQTGGEVKGYTF.

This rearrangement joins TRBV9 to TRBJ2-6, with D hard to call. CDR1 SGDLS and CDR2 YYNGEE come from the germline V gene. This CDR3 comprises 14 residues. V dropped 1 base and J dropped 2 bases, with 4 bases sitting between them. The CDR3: CASSVLAGANVLTF. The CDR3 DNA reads TGTGCCAGCAGCGTACTAGCTGGGGCCAACGTCCTGACTTTC. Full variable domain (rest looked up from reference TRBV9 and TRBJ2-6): DSGVTQTPKHLITATGQRVTLRCSPRSGDLSVYWYQQSLDQGLQFLIQYYNGEERAKGNILERFSAQQFPDLHSELNLSSLELGDSALYFCASSVLAGANVLTFGAGSRLTVL.

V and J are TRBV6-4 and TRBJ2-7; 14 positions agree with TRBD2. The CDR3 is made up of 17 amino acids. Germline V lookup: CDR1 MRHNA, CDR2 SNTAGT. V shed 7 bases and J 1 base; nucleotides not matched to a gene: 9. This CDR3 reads CASIRGTSGSMSYEQYV. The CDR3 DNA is TGTGCCAGCATTCGGGGGACTAGCGGGAGTATGTCCTACGAGCAGTACGTC.

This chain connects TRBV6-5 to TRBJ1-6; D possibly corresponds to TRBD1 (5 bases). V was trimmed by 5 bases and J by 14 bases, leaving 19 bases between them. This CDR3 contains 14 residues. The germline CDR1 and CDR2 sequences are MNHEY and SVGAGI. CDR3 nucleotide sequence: TGTGCCAGCAGTAGACAGCTCGCTCTTGGGGCCCTCCACTTT. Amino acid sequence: CASSRQLALGALHF.

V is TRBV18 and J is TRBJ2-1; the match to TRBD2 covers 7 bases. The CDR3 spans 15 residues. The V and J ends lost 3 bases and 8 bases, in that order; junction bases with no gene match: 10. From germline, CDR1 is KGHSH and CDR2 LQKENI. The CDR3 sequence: CASSPSSGAIYEQFF. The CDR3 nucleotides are TGTGCCAGCTCACCGTCCAGCGGGGCGATTTATGAGCAGTTCTTC.

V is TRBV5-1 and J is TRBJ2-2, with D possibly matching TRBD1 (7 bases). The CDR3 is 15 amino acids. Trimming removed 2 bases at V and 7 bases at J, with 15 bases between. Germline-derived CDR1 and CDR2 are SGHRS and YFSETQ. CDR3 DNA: TGCGCCAGCAGCTTTTCGACAGGGAGGAGCGGGGAGCTGTTTTTT. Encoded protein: CASSFSTGRSGELFF.

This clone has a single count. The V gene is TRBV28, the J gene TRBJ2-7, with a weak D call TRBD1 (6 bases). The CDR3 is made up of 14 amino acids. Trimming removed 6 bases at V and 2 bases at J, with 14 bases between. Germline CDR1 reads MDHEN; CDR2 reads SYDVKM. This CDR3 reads CASRDSPTAYEQYF. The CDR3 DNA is TGTGCCAGCAGGGACAGCCCGACAGCCTACGAGCAGTACTTC.